Reported below is one T cell receptor beta chain. Its cognate antigen is unknown. This CDR3 region has 18 residues. Germline V gene lookup returns CDR1 SGHAT and CDR2 FQNNGV. Trimming removed 4 bases from V and 1 base from J, with 22 bases in between. The data derive from a study of cytomegalovirus exposure and HLA in healthy donors. Study-wide findings and caveats: Whilst most TCR sequences proved rare, a subset of public TCRs occurred across many donors.

Sequencing used immunoSEQ multiplex PCR; TCRdb keeps in-frame clones, though not all of them. There are 180,000 or so clones in the sample; about 89% occur only once, and about 2.5% lies in the top ten. The sequence was obtained from a man aged 18 to 30 in good health and CMV-seropositive. The chain uses TRBV11-2 and TRBJ1-2; tentative D call: TRBD1 (6 bases). The sample comprised PBMCs. CDR3 loop: CASSSPGTVGALNYGYTF. The DNA of the CDR3 is TGTGCCAGCAGCTCCCCAGGAACCGTGGGGGCCCTTAACTATGGCTACACCTTC.